This TCR beta chain appears in the sequencing data of a study of CD8 T cells in ankylosing spondylitis. The V gene's germline CDR1 is DFQATT and CDR2 SNEGSKA (reference sequence). The CDR3 spans 19 residues. Library preparation for TCR beta used quantitative 5'-RACE with molecular barcodes. Using its own MiXCR run on the 5' RACE reads, TCRdb lists one record per CDR3 protein. The sample carries more than 60,000 distinct CDR3 sequences, about 5.7% recorded once. Sequencing used blood, either unsorted or a sorted T cell fraction (not recorded which). The V and J genes are TRBV20-1 and TRBJ2-7; D assignment may be TRBD1 or TRBD2 (5 bases each). This receptor was obtained from a male donor with ankylosing spondylitis or in good health (not recorded which). In nucleotides, the CDR3 is TGCAGCTCCAGAGGCCACTCTCCGGGGCTGGCGCTCTTAACCTACGAGCAGTACTTC. This translates into CSSRGHSPGLALLTYEQYF.